The 20 T cell receptor beta chains listed next were all sequenced from one sample in a study of shared clonotypes between healthy human individuals. It was CD45RO-negative cells, positively selected for CCR7, that made up naive CD8 cells, with terminally differentiated effector memory CD45RA+ cells excluded. TCRdb keeps only in-frame clones here, not all; method: immunoSEQ multiplex PCR. The sample holds 2 million to 2.5 million clones, approximately 94% seen once. Sequenced input: naive CD8+ T cells sorted from blood. All receptors come from a man between 18 and 29 years old in good health.

Concerning this clone itself: Other DNA sequences in the sample encode the same CDR3. This chain connects TRBV5-1 to TRBJ1-2; D not resolved. The CDR3 has 11 residues. The V and J ends lost 4 bases and 6 bases respectively, with 7 bases between them. Germline CDR1 and CDR2: SGHRS and YFSETQ. CDR3 sequence reads: CASSRGDGYTF. The CDR3 DNA reads TGCGCCAGCAGCCGCGGGGATGGCTACACCTTC. The variable domain in full, with the rest retrieved from reference TRBV5-1 and TRBJ1-2, is KAGVTQTPRYLIKTRGQQVTLSCSPISGHRSVSWYQQTPGQGLQFLFEYFSETQRNKGNFPGRFSGRQFSNSRSEMNVSTLELGDSALYLCASSRGDGYTFGSGTRLTVV.

This clone has a single count. The CDR3 sequence: CASSDRVGAYSNQPQHF. CDR3 sequence (DNA): TGTGCCAGCAGTGATCGGGTGGGGGCTTATAGCAATCAGCCCCAGCATTTT. This chain links TRBV6-1 with TRBJ1-5, with D perhaps TRBD1 (6 bases). Trimming took 3 bases from V and 0 from J, leaving 15 bases between them. Germline V gene data show CDR1 as MNHNS and CDR2 as SASEGT. This CDR3 is 17 amino acids long.

This clone was found once. This chain links TRBV27 with TRBJ2-1; the D gene is possibly TRBD1 (6 bases). The CDR3 spans 16 residues. V was pared by 6 bases and J by 4 bases, with 19 bases between. Germline lookup yields CDR1 MNHEY and CDR2 SMNVEV (reference sequence). The CDR3 loop reads CASSRDRPGYYNEQFF. The CDR3 nucleotides read TGTGCCAGCAGCCGAGACAGGCCGGGGTATTACAATGAGCAGTTCTTC.

The chain joins TRBV7-3 to TRBJ1-6; 8 bases are a match to TRBD1. Germline lookup yields CDR1 SGHTA and CDR2 FQGTGA. Trimming cost V 2 bases and J 7 bases; bases outside gene matches: 4. The CDR3 runs to 15 residues. CDR3 loop: CASSLGQGPNSPLHF. The CDR3 coding sequence is TGTGCCAGCAGCTTAGGACAGGGACCGAATTCACCCCTCCACTTT.

This rearrangement joins TRBV7-2 to TRBJ2-5, with TRBD2 matching 8 bases. Per germline, CDR1 SGHTA and CDR2 FQGNSA. This CDR3 is 16 amino acids long. V lost 6 bases, J lost 5 bases, and 14 bases stayed unmatched. The CDR3 DNA follows: TGTGCCAGCAGGTTACCAGCCGGGAGGGACTGGGAGACCCAGTACTTC. Protein: CASRLPAGRDWETQYF.

The rearrangement joins TRBV7-9 to TRBJ1-4; 8 nucleotides line up with TRBD1. The CDR3 has 17 amino acids. Per the germline V gene, CDR1 is SEHNR and CDR2 is FQNEAQ (reference sequence). V lost 4 bases and J lost 7; bases outside the gene matches: 14. The CDR3 DNA reads TGTGCCAGCAGCTCGACAGGGGATAATCGTGTGGGTGAAAAACTGTTTTTT. Amino acids: CASSSTGDNRVGEKLFF.

The chain couples TRBV9 to TRBJ2-3, with TRBD2 matching 8 bases. Germline CDR1 and CDR2: SGDLS and YYNGEE. J was trimmed by 2 bases and V by 0 bases; bases with no gene match: 2. The CDR3 runs 15 residues. The CDR3 region is CASSVAGGPTDTQYF. The CDR3 bases are TGTGCCAGCAGCGTAGCGGGGGGGCCCACAGATACGCAGTATTTT.

Notes on this clone: This same CDR3 is encoded by further DNA sequences in the sample. The chain carries TRBV7-9 and TRBJ2-5, with 8 bases matching TRBD2. CDR1 is SEHNR, CDR2 FQNEAQ, per germline (reference sequence). Trimming at V came to 2 bases and at J to 5 bases, leaving 1 base not matched to a gene. The CDR3 runs to 13 residues. In DNA form, the CDR3 reads TGTGCCAGCAGCTTACCGGGAGGGGAGACCCAGTACTTC. Protein product: CASSLPGGETQYF.

The genes are TRBV27 and TRBJ1-6; 9 bases align to TRBD1. The J segment lost 9 bases and the V segment lost 5 bases, leaving 8 bases of the junction unmatched. Germline assignment: CDR1 MNHEY and CDR2 SMNVEV (reference sequence). This CDR3 has 15 amino acids. The CDR3 nucleotides are TGTGCCAGCAGTGCCGCCGGGACAGGGACTTCACCCCTCCACTTT. It encodes CASSAAGTGTSPLHF.

The chain carries TRBV15 and TRBJ2-4; D is unclear. Germline V CDR1 and CDR2: LNHNV, YYDKDF (reference sequence). Trimming pared 0 bases from V and 0 bases from J, leaving 3 bases between. The CDR3 is 14 amino acids. The CDR3 nucleotides are TGTGCCACCAGCAGAGACCTAGCCAAAAACATTCAGTACTTC. This sequence encodes CATSRDLAKNIQYF. The full variable domain, with the rest looked up from reference TRBV15 and TRBJ2-4, is DAMVIQNPRYQVTQFGKPVTLSCSQTLNHNVMYWYQQKSSQAPKLLFHYYDKDFNNEADTPDNFQSRRPNTSFCFLDIRSPGLGDTAMYLCATSRDLAKNIQYFGAGTRLSVL.

In the case of this clone: The sample holds other DNA sequences that translate to the same CDR3. The chain is built from TRBV27 and TRBJ1-1; a weak D match, TRBD1 (6 bases). Germline lookup yields CDR1 MNHEY and CDR2 SMNVEV (reference sequence). V lost 1 base and J 4 bases, leaving 10 bases between the germline ends. The CDR3 has 14 residues. The CDR3 loop reads CASSLLGAGTEAFF. The CDR3 nucleotides are TGTGCCAGCAGTTTATTGGGGGCGGGCACTGAAGCTTTCTTT.

V and J are TRBV27 and TRBJ2-7, with D unresolved. The CDR3 totals 14 residues. V was pared by 8 bases and J by 6 bases, with 20 bases between. Per the germline V gene, CDR1 is MNHEY and CDR2 is SMNVEV (reference sequence). The CDR3 loop is CASRVMTPWSEQYF. CDR3 coding DNA: TGTGCCAGCCGTGTCATGACGCCGTGGAGCGAGCAGTACTTC.

The chain carries TRBV13 and TRBJ1-2; D call uncertain. The germline V gene encodes CDR1 PRHDT and CDR2 FYEKMQ (reference sequence). V was cut by 3 bases and J by 6 bases, with 11 bases left in between. This CDR3 region has 13 residues. CDR3 protein: CASSFLGLDGYTF. In DNA form, the CDR3 reads TGTGCCAGCAGCTTCTTAGGGTTGGATGGCTACACCTTC.

This clone was seen only a few times. This same CDR3 is encoded by further DNA sequences in the sample. The rearrangement joins TRBV27 to TRBJ2-7, with no clear D. The CDR3 is 13 amino acids. Trimming removed 3 bases from V and 0 bases from J, with 6 bases in between. The germline CDR1 and CDR2 sequences are MNHEY and SMNVEV (reference sequence). CDR3 in DNA: TGTGCCAGCAGTTTTGGGTTCTCCTACGAGCAGTACTTC. This encodes CASSFGFSYEQYF.

This clone was detected only a few times. The rearrangement uses TRBV6-1 and TRBJ1-6, with D maybe TRBD1 (5 bases). The CDR3 spans 15 residues. Germline V lookup: CDR1 MNHNS, CDR2 SASEGT. Trimming left V 1 base short and J 10 bases short, with 14 bases between. The CDR3 protein is CASSEDWGRYSPLHF. The CDR3 bases are TGTGCCAGCAGTGAAGACTGGGGCCGTTACTCACCCCTCCACTTT.

The CDR3 region is CASSQGPVQGQETQYF. The CDR3 DNA reads TGCGCCAGCAGCCAAGGCCCCGTACAGGGCCAAGAGACCCAGTACTTC. The chain couples TRBV4-3 to TRBJ2-5, with D perhaps TRBD1 (6 bases). Trimming took 1 base from V and 1 from J, leaving 13 bases between them. The CDR3 contains 16 residues. Germline V gives CDR1 LGHNA, CDR2 YSLEER.

This clone showed up just once. This chain's CDR3 is CASSPGVGPAYEQYF. DNA of the CDR3: TGTGCCAGCAGCCCGGGGGTAGGGCCAGCATACGAGCAGTACTTC. The genes are TRBV7-2 and TRBJ2-7; a possible D gene is TRBD2 (6 bases). CDR1 and CDR2 from the germline V gene are SGHTA and FQGNSA. Trimming cost V 5 bases and J 4 bases, with 18 bases left between them. CDR3 length: 15 amino acids. Full variable domain (missing parts from reference TRBV7-2 and TRBJ2-7): GAGVSQSPSNKVTEKGKDVELRCDPISGHTALYWYRQSLGQGLEFLIYFQGNSAPDKSGLPSDRFSAERTGGSVSTLTIQRTQQEDSAVYLCASSPGVGPAYEQYFGPGTRLTVT.

V is TRBV27 and J is TRBJ2-1, with a possible D match to TRBD2 (6 bases). The V end was cut by 5 bases, the J end by 5 bases, with 22 bases between. The CDR3 contains 17 residues. Germline V gene lookup returns CDR1 MNHEY and CDR2 SMNVEV (reference sequence). CDR3 sequence: CASSPVGVGGPHNEQFF. In DNA form, the CDR3 reads TGTGCCAGCAGTCCGGTAGGGGTGGGGGGACCGCACAATGAGCAGTTCTTC.

V and J are TRBV7-9 and TRBJ2-3; 10 positions match TRBD2. J was trimmed by 2 bases and V by 5 bases; bases with no gene match: 4. This CDR3 contains 15 residues. CDR1 is SEHNR and CDR2 is FQNEAQ in the germline V gene (reference sequence). The CDR3 loop is CASSEGLANTDTQYF. CDR3 in DNA: TGTGCCAGCAGCGAGGGACTAGCGAACACAGATACGCAGTATTTT.

V usage is TRBV5-4 and J usage is TRBJ1-1; 10 nucleotides agree with TRBD1. The CDR3 consists of 14 residues. V was pared by 2 bases and J by 5 bases, with 3 bases of the junction left unmatched. CDR1 is SGHNT and CDR2 is YYREEE in the germline V gene (reference sequence). In DNA form, the CDR3 reads TGTGCCAGCAGCTTTGACAGGGGGCGGACTGAAGCTTTCTTT. Translated, it gives CASSFDRGRTEAFF. Supplemented by reference TRBV5-4 and TRBJ1-1, the full variable domain reads ETGVTQSPTHLIKTRGQQVTLRCSSQSGHNTVSWYQQALGQGPQFIFQYYREEENGRGNFPPRFSGLQFPNYSSELNVNALELDDSALYLCASSFDRGRTEAFFGQGTRLTVV.